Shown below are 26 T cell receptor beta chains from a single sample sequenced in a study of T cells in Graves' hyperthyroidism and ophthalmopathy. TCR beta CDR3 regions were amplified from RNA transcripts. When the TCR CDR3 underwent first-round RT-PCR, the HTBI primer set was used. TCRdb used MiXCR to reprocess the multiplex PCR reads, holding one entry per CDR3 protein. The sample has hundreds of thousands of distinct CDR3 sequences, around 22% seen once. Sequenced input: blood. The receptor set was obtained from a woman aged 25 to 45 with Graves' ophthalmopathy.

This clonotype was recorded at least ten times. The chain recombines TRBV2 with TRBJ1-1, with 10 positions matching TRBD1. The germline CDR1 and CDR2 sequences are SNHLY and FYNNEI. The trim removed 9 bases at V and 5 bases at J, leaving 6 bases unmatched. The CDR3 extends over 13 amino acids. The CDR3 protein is CAREPGQGTEAFF. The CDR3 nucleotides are TGTGCCAGGGAACCGGGACAGGGGACTGAAGCTTTCTTT.

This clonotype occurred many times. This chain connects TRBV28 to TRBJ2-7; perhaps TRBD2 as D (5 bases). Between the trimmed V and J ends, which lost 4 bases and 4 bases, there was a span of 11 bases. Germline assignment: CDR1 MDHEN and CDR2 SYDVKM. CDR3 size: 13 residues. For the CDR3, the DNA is TGTGCCAGCAGTTGGGAGTTCGGTTACGAGCAGTACTTC. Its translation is CASSWEFGYEQYF.

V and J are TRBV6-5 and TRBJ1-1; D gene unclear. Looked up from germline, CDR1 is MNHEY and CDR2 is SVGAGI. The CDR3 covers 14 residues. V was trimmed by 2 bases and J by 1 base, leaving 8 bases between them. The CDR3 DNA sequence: TGTGCCAGCAGTTACCCGCAGAAGAACACTGAAGCTTTCTTT. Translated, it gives CASSYPQKNTEAFF.

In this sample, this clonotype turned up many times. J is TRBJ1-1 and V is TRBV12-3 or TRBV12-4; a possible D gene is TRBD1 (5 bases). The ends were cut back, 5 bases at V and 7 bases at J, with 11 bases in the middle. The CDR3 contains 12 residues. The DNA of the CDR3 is TGTGCCAGCAGTGCCCGGCAGGGTGAAGCTTTCTTT. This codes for CASSARQGEAFF.

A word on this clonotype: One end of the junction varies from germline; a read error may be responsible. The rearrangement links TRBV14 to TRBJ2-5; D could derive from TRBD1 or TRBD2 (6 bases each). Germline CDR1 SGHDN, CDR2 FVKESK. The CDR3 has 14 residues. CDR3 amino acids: CAGSLRRGPETQYF. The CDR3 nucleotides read TGTGCCGGCAGCCTCAGACGGGGGCCAGAGACCCAGTACTTC.

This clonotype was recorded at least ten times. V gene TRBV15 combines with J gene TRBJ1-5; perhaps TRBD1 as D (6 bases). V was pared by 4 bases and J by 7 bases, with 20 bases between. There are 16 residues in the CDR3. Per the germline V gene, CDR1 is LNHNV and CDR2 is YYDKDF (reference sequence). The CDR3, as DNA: TGTGCCACCAGCATAAGTCGGGACACCTCAGGGCAGCCCCAGCATTTT. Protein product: CATSISRDTSGQPQHF.

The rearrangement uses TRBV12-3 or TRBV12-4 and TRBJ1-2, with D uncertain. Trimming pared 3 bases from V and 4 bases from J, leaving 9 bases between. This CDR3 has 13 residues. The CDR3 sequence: CASSLVTSYGYTF. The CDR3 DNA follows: TGTGCCAGCAGTTTGGTAACTTCCTATGGCTACACCTTC.

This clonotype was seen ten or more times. The CDR3 sequence: CAWSARTGPSGNTEAFF. CDR3 DNA sequence: TGTGCCTGGAGTGCCCGGACAGGCCCGAGTGGGAACACTGAAGCTTTCTTT. This rearrangement joins TRBV30 to TRBJ1-1, with 7 positions matching TRBD1. The CDR3 sequence is 17 residues long. Germline V gene sequence: CDR1 GTSNPN, CDR2 SVGIG (reference sequence). Trimming cost V 1 base and J 1 base; bases outside gene matches: 12.

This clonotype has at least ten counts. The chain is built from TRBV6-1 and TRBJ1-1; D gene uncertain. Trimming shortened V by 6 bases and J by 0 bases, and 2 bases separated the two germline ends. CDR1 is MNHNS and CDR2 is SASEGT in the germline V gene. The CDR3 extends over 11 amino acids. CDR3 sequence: CASRVNTEAFF. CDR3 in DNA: TGTGCCAGCAGGGTGAACACTGAAGCTTTCTTT.

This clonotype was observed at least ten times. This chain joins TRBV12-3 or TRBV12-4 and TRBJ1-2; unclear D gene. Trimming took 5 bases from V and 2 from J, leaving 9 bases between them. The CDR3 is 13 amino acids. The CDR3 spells CASSTGLNYGYTF. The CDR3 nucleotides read TGTGCCAGCAGTACTGGACTGAACTATGGCTACACCTTC.

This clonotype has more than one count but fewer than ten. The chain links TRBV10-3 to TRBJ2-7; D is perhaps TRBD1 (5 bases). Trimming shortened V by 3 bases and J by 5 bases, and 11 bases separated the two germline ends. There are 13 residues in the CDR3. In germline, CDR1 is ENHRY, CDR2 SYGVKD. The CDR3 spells CAISDNRSDEQYF. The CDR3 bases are TGTGCCATCAGTGACAACAGGTCGGACGAGCAGTACTTC.

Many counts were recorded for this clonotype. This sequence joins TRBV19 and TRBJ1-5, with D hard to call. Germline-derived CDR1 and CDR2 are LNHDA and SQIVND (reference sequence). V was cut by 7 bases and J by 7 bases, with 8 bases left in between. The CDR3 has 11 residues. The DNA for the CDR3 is TGTGCCAGTACGACACACCAGCCCCAGCATTTT. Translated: CASTTHQPQHF.

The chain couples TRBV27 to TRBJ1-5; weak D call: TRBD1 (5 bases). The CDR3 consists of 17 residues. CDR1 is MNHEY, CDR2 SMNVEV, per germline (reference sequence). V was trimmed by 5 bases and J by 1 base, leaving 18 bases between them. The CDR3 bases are TGTGCCAGCAGTCCCAGGGCGGGGGGGGAGAGCAATCAGCCCCAGCATTTT. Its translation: CASSPRAGGESNQPQHF.

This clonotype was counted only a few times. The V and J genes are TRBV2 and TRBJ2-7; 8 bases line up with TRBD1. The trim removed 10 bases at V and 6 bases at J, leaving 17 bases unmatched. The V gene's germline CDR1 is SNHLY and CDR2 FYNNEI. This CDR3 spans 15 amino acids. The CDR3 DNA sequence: TGTGCCACCGAGGACAGGGCGTTACCCGGGGGCGAGCAGTACTTC. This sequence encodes CATEDRALPGGEQYF.

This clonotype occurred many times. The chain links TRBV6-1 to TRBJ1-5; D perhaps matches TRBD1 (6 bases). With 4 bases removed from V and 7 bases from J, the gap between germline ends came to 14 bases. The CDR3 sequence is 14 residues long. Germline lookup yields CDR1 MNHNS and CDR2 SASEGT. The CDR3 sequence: CASSAGGGRQPQHF. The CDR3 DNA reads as TGTGCCAGCAGTGCTGGCGGGGGCCGACAGCCCCAGCATTTT.

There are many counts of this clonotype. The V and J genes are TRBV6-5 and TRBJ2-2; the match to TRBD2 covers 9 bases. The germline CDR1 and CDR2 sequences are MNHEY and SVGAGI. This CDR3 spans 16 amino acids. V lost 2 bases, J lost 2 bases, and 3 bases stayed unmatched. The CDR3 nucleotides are TGTGCCAGCAGTTACGGACTAGCGCCCAACACCGGGGAGCTGTTTTTT. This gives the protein CASSYGLAPNTGELFF.

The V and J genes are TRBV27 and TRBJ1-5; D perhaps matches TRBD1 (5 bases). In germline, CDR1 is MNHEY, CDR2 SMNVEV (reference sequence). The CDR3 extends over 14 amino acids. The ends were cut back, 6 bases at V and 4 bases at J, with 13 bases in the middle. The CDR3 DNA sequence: TGTGCCAGCAGCCCGGAGGGGATGAATCAGCCCCAGCATTTT. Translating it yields CASSPEGMNQPQHF.

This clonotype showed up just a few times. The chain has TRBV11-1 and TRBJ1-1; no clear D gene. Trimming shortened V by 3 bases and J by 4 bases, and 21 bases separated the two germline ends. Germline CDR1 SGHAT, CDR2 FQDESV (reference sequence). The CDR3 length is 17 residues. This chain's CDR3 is CASSLASQVSVGTEAFF. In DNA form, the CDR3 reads TGTGCCAGCAGCTTGGCGAGCCAGGTTTCGGTAGGCACTGAAGCTTTCTTT.

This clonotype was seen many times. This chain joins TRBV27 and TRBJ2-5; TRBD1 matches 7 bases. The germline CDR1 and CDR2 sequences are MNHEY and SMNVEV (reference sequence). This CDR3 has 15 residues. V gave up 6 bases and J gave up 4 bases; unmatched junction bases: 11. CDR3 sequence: CASSTTGTFGETQYF. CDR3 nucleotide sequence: TGTGCCAGCAGCACGACAGGGACCTTCGGAGAGACCCAGTACTTC.

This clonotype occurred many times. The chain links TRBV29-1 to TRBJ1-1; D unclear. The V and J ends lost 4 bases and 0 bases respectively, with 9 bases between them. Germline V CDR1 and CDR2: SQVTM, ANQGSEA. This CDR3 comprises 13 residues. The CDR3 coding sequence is TGCAGCGTTGTGGAGGCAATGAACACTGAAGCTTTCTTT. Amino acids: CSVVEAMNTEAFF.

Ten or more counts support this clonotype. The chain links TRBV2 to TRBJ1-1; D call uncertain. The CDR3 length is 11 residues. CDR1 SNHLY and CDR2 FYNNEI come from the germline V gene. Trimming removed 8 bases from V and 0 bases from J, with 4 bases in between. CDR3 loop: CASHMNTEAFF. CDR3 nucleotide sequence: TGTGCCAGCCACATGAACACTGAAGCTTTCTTT.

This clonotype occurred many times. CDR3 DNA: TGCAGTGCTAGAAGGACCCGACAAGAGACCCAGTACTTC. Protein product: CSARRTRQETQYF. The chain is built from TRBV20-1 and TRBJ2-5; D not certain. This CDR3 contains 13 residues. The germline V gene has CDR1 DFQATT and CDR2 SNEGSKA (reference sequence). The V end was cut by 2 bases, the J end by 2 bases, with 9 bases between.

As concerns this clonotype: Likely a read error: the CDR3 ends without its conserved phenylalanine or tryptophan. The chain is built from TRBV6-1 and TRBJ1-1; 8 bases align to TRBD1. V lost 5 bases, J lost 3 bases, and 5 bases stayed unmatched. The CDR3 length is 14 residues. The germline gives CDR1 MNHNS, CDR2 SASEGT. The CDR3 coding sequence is TGTGCCAGCAGTCTGACAGGGGACCACACTGAAGCTTTCGTT. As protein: CASSLTGDHTEAFV.

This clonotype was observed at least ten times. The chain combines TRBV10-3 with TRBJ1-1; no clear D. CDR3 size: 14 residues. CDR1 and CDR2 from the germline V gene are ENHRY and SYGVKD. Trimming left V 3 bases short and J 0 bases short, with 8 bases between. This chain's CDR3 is CAISEGNLNTEAFF. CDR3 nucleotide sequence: TGTGCCATCAGTGAAGGGAATCTGAACACTGAAGCTTTCTTT.

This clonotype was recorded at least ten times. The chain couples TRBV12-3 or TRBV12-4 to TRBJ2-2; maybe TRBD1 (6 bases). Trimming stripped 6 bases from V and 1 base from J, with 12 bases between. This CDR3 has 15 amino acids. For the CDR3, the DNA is TGTGCCAGCAGGGAACAGGGTCAGAACACCGGGGAGCTGTTTTTT. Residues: CASREQGQNTGELFF.

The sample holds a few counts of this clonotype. The CDR3 DNA sequence: TGTGCCAGCAGTCCAGCTCCCGGGTCAAACTACGAGCAGTACTTC. This codes for CASSPAPGSNYEQYF. The V call is TRBV27, the J call TRBJ2-7; D remains ambiguous. The CDR3 loop spans 15 amino acids. Trimming removed 5 bases at V and 3 bases at J, with 17 bases between. Germline loops: CDR1 MNHEY, CDR2 SMNVEV (reference sequence).